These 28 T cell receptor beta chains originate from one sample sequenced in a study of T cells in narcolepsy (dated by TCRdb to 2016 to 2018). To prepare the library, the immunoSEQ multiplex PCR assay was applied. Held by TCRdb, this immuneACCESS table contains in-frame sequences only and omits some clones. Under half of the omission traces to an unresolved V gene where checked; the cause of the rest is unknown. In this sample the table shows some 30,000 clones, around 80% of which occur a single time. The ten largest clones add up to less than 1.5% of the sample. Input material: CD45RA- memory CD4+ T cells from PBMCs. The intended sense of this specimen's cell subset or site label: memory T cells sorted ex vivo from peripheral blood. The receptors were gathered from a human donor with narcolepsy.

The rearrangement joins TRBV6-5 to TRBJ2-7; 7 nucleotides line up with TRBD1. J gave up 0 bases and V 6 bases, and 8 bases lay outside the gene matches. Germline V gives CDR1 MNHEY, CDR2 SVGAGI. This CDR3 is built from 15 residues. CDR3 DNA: TGTGCCAGCAGATTGCGACAGGGAACCTCCTACGAGCAGTACTTC. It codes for CASRLRQGTSYEQYF.

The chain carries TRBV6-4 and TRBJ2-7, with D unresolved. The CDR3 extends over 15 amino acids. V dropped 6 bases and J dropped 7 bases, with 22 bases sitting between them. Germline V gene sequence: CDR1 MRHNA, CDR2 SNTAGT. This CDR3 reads CASRNQVQFAWEQYF. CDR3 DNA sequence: TGTGCCAGCAGAAATCAGGTTCAGTTCGCGTGGGAGCAGTACTTC.

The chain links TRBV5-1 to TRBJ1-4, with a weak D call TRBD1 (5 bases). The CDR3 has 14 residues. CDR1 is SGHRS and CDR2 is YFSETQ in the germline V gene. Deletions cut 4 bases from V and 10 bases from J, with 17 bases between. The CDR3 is CASSTDPNRRKLFF. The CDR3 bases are TGCGCCAGCAGCACGGACCCTAACAGGAGAAAACTGTTTTTT.

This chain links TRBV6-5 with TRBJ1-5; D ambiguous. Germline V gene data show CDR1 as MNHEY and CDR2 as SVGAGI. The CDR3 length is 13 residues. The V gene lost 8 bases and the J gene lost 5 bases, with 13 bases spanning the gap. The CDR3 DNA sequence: TGTGCCAGCGGCCGCGTGAGGGATCAGCCCCAGCATTTT. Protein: CASGRVRDQPQHF.

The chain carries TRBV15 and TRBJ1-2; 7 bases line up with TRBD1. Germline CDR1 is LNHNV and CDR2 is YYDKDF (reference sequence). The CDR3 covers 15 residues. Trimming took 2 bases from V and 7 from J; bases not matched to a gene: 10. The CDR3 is CATSRQRPGGAGYTF. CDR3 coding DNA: TGTGCCACCAGCAGACAGCGGCCAGGGGGGGCTGGCTACACCTTC. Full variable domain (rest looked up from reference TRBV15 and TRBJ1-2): DAMVIQNPRYQVTQFGKPVTLSCSQTLNHNVMYWYQQKSSQAPKLLFHYYDKDFNNEADTPDNFQSRRPNTSFCFLDIRSPGLGDTAMYLCATSRQRPGGAGYTFGSGTRLTVV.

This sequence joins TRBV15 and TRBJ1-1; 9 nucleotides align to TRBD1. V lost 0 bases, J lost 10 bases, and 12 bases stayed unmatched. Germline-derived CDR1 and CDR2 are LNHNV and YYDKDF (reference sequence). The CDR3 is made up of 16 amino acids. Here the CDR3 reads CATSRDTGGRVSSAFF. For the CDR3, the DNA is TGTGCCACCAGCAGAGATACAGGGGGCAGGGTTTCGTCAGCTTTCTTT.

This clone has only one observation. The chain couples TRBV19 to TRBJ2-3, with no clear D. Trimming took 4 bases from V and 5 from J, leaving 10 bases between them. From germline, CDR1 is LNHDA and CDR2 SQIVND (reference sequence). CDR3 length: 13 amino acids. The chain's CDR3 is CASSRPRGDTQYF. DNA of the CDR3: TGTGCCAGTAGTAGACCCCGAGGAGATACGCAGTATTTT. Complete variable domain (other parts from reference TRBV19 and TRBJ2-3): DGGITQSPKYLFRKEGQNVTLSCEQNLNHDAMYWYRQDPGQGLRLIYYSQIVNDFQKGDIAEGYSVSREKKESFPLTVTSAQKNPTAFYLCASSRPRGDTQYFGPGTRLTVL.

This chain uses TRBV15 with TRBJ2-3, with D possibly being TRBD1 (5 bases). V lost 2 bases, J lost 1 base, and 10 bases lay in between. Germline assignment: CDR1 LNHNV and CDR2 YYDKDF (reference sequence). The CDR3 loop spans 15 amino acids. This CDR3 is CATSRRVQGTDTQYF. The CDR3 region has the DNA TGTGCCACCAGCAGAAGGGTACAGGGCACAGATACGCAGTATTTT. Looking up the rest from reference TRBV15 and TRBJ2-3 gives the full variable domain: DAMVIQNPRYQVTQFGKPVTLSCSQTLNHNVMYWYQQKSSQAPKLLFHYYDKDFNNEADTPDNFQSRRPNTSFCFLDIRSPGLGDTAMYLCATSRRVQGTDTQYFGPGTRLTVL.

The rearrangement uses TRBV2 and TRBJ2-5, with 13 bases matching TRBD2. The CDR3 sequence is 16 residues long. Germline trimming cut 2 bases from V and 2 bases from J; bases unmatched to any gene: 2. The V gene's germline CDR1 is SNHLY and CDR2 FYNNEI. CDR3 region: CASSERLAGGQETQYF. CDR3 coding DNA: TGTGCCAGCAGTGAAAGACTAGCGGGAGGTCAAGAGACCCAGTACTTC.

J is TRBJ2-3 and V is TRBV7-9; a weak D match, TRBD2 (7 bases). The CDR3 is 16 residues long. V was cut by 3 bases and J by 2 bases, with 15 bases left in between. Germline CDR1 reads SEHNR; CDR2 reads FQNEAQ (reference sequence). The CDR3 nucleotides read TGTGCCAGCAGCTTCCTCGGGGCGGGGGCCACAGATACGCAGTATTTT. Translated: CASSFLGAGATDTQYF. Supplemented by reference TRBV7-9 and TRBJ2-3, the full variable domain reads DTGVSQNPRHKITKRGQNVTFRCDPISEHNRLYWYRQTLGQGPEFLTYFQNEAQLEKSRLLSDRFSAERPKGSFSTLEIQRTEQGDSAMYLCASSFLGAGATDTQYFGPGTRLTVL.

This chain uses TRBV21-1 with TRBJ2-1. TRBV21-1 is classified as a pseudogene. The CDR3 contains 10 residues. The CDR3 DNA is TGTGCCAGACCTCCATCCATGCAGTTCTTC. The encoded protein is CARPPSMQFF.

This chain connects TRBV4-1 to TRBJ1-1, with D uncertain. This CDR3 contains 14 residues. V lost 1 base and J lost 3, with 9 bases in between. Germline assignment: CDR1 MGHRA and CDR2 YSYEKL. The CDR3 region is CASSQAGIDTEAFF. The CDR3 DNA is TGCGCCAGCAGCCAAGCGGGAATCGACACTGAAGCTTTCTTT.

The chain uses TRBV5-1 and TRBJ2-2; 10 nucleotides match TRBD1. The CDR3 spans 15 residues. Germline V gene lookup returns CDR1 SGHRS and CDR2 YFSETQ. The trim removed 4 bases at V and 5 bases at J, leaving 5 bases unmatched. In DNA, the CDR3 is TGCGCCAGCAGCCCACGGACAGGGGGGACCGGGGAGCTGTTTTTT. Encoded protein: CASSPRTGGTGELFF.

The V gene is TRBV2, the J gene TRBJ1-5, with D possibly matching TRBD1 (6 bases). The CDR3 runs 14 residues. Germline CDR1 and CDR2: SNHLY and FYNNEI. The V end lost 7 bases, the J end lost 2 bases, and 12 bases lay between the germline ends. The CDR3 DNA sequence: TGTGCCAGCAAACTCACAGGGCGCAATCAGCCCCAGCATTTT. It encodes CASKLTGRNQPQHF.

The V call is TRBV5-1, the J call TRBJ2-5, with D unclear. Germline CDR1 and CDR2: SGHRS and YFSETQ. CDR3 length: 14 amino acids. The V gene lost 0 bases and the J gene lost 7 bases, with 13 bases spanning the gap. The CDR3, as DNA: TGCGCCAGCAGCTTGGCTGGGGATCCGGGGACCCAGTACTTC. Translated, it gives CASSLAGDPGTQYF.

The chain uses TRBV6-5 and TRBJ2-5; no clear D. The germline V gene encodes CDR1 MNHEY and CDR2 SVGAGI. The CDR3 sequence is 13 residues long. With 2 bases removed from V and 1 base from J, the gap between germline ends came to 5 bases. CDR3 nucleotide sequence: TGTGCCAGCAGTTACACCGTCCAAGAGACCCAGTACTTC. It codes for CASSYTVQETQYF.

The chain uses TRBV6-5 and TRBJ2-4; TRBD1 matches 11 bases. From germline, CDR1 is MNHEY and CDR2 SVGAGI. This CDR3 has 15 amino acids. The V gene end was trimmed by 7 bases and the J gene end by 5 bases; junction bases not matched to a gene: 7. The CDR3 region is CASIPGQGDQNIQYF. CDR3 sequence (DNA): TGTGCCAGCATTCCGGGACAGGGGGACCAAAACATTCAGTACTTC.

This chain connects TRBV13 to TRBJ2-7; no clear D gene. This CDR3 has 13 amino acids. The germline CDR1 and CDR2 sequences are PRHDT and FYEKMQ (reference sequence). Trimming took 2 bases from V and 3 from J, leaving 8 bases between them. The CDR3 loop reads CASSLSQLYEQYF. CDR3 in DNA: TGTGCCAGCAGCTTATCACAGCTCTACGAGCAGTACTTC.

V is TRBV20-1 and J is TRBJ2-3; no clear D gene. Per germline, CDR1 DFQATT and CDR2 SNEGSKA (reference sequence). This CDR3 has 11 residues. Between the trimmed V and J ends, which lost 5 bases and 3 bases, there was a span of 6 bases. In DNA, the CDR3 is TGCAGTGCTGGTAATACAGATACGCAGTATTTT. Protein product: CSAGNTDTQYF.

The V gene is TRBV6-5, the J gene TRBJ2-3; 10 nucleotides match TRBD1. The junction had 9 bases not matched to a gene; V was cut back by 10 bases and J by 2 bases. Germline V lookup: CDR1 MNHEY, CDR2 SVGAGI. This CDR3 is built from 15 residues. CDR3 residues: CATKGTGVPTDTQYF. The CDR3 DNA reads TGTGCCACCAAAGGGACAGGGGTCCCCACAGATACGCAGTATTTT.

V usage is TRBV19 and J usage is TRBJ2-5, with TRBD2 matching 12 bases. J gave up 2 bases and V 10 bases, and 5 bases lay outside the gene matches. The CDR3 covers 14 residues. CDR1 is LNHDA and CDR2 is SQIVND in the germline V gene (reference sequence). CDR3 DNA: TGTGCCACTACTAGCGGGGGGCTTCAAGAGACCCAGTACTTC. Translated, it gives CATTSGGLQETQYF.

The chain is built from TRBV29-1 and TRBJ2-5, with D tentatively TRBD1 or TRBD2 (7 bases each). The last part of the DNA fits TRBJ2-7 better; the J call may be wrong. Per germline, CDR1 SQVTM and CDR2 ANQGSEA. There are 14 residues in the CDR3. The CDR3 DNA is TGCAGCGTTGAAGCAGGGGGGGGTCCCTACGAGCAGTACTTC. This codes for CSVEAGGGPYEQYF.

CDR3 amino acids: CASARRATNEKLFF. CDR3 DNA: TGTGCCAGTGCCAGGAGGGCGACTAATGAAAAACTGTTTTTT. The rearrangement uses TRBV19 and TRBJ1-4; D gene ambiguous. The CDR3 covers 14 residues. The ends were cut back, 8 bases at V and 2 bases at J, with 12 bases in the middle. Germline assignment: CDR1 LNHDA and CDR2 SQIVND (reference sequence).

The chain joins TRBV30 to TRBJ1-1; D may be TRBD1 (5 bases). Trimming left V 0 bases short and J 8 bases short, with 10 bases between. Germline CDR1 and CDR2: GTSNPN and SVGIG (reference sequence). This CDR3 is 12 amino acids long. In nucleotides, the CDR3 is TGTGCCTGGAGTGTAAGGTGGGGGGAAGCTTTCTTT. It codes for CAWSVRWGEAFF.

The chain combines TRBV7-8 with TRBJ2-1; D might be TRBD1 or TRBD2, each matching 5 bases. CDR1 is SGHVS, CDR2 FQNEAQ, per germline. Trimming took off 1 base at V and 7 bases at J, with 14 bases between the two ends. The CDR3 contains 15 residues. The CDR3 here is CASSLVRGRLNEQFF. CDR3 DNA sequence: TGTGCCAGCAGCTTAGTCCGGGGCCGGTTAAATGAGCAGTTCTTC.

The CDR3 sequence: CAWSVRTELLNTEAFF. CDR3 coding DNA: TGTGCCTGGAGTGTACGGACTGAACTCTTGAACACTGAAGCTTTCTTT. The chain joins TRBV30 to TRBJ1-1; D remains ambiguous. CDR1 and CDR2 from the germline V gene are GTSNPN and SVGIG (reference sequence). V lost 0 bases to trimming and J lost 0 bases, with 14 bases between them. The CDR3 runs to 16 residues.

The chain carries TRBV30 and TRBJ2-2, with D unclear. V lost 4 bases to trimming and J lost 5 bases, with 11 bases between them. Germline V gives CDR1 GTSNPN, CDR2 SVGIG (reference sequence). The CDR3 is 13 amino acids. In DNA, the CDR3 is TGTGCCTGGAAGCAGCTGGGTACCGGGGAGCTGTTTTTT. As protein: CAWKQLGTGELFF.

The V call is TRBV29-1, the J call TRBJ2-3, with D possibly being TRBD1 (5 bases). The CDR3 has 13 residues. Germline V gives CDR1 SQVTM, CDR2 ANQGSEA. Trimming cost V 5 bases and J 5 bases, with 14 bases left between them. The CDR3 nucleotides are TGCAGCGTTCTCAGGGCGTTGGGAGATACGCAGTATTTT. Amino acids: CSVLRALGDTQYF.